This T cell receptor (beta chain) was retrieved from a study of blood T cell repertoires in COVID-19. For the study at large: Samples of COVID-19 (acute and convalescent) were obtained from the United States, Italy and Spain.

CDR1 is MGHRA and CDR2 is YSYEKL in the germline V gene. The length of the CDR3 is 17 residues. V trimming: 3 bases; J trimming: 1 base; junction bases outside the gene matches: 9. Produced via immunoSEQ multiplex PCR; TCRdb's table is partial and in-frame only. The data contain around 60,000 clones, about 76% of them singletons. This clone was seen only a few times. The V and J genes are TRBV4-1 and TRBJ2-7; 10 nucleotides match TRBD2. The specimen sequenced was peripheral blood. The receptor was derived from a human donor in a cohort sampled during active COVID-19. The DNA of the CDR3 is TGCGCCAGCAGCCACCCATCAACTAGCGGGAAATCCTACGAGCAGTACTTC. Amino acids: CASSHPSTSGKSYEQYF.